These 12 T cell receptor beta chains were sequenced from one sample in a study of blood T cell repertoires in COVID-19. The data were produced by immunoSEQ multiplex PCR, yet TCRdb's version contains in-frame clones alone and is incomplete. The profile shows 250,000 to 300,000 clones, about 86% of them singletons. Sequencing was performed on peripheral blood. The receptors stem from a man younger than 45 with active or convalescent COVID-19.

The rearrangement links TRBV18 to TRBJ1-1; 11 bases map to TRBD1. The CDR3 consists of 17 residues. V gave up 5 bases and J gave up 6 bases; unmatched junction bases: 14. The V gene's germline CDR1 is KGHSH and CDR2 LQKENI. CDR3 coding DNA: TGTGCCAGCTCAAATGGACAGGGGGCTCAAAGGGTCGCTGAAGCTTTCTTT. This encodes CASSNGQGAQRVAEAFF.

The count of this clone is one. V gene TRBV19 combines with J gene TRBJ1-1; D is undetermined. CDR3 size: 13 residues. CDR1 is LNHDA and CDR2 is SQIVND in the germline V gene (reference sequence). Trimming pared 7 bases from V and 3 bases from J, leaving 12 bases between. CDR3 region: CASTLNSDTEAFF. The DNA of the CDR3 is TGTGCCAGTACCCTGAATTCGGACACTGAAGCTTTCTTT.

The chain uses TRBV30 and TRBJ1-1; perhaps TRBD1 as D (6 bases). The V gene lost 2 bases and the J gene lost 1 base, with 14 bases spanning the gap. Germline V gives CDR1 GTSNPN, CDR2 SVGIG (reference sequence). The CDR3 has 15 amino acids. CDR3 protein: CAWSRPQGRNTEAFF. Here the CDR3 DNA reads TGTGCCTGGAGTCGACCCCAGGGGAGGAACACTGAAGCTTTCTTT.

The V and J genes are TRBV7-9 and TRBJ2-3, with D unclear. Germline V gene lookup returns CDR1 SEHNR and CDR2 FQNEAQ (reference sequence). The V and J ends lost 2 bases and 1 base respectively, with 10 bases between them. The CDR3 has 15 amino acids. CDR3 nucleotide sequence: TGTGCCAGCAGCTTATCCCCTTCAGGCACAGATACGCAGTATTTT. This codes for CASSLSPSGTDTQYF.

The rearrangement links TRBV18 to TRBJ2-7; 7 bases are shared with TRBD2. The ends lost 3 bases at V and 3 bases at J; junction bases unmatched: 20. The germline V gene has CDR1 KGHSH and CDR2 LQKENI. This CDR3 contains 19 residues. CDR3 protein: CASSPPFGGVGAKGYEQYF. In DNA form, the CDR3 reads TGTGCCAGCTCACCCCCCTTTGGGGGGGTAGGGGCTAAGGGCTACGAGCAGTACTTC. Full variable domain (outside the CDR3, taken from reference TRBV18 and TRBJ2-7): NAGVMQNPRHLVRRRGQEARLRCSPMKGHSHVYWYRQLPEEGLKFMVYLQKENIIDESGMPKERFSAEFPKEGPSILRIQQVVRGDSAAYFCASSPPFGGVGAKGYEQYFGPGTRLTVT.

V is TRBV19 and J is TRBJ1-5; 7 bases map to TRBD1. The V and J ends lost 7 bases and 6 bases, in that order; junction bases with no gene match: 6. This CDR3 is built from 13 residues. Per the germline V gene, CDR1 is LNHDA and CDR2 is SQIVND (reference sequence). The CDR3 coding sequence is TGTGCCAGTAACAGGGGATTGGGTCAGCCCCAGCATTTT. Translating gives CASNRGLGQPQHF. Looking up the rest from reference TRBV19 and TRBJ1-5 gives the full variable domain: DGGITQSPKYLFRKEGQNVTLSCEQNLNHDAMYWYRQDPGQGLRLIYYSQIVNDFQKGDIAEGYSVSREKKESFPLTVTSAQKNPTAFYLCASNRGLGQPQHFGDGTRLSIL.

The V gene is TRBV6-2 or TRBV6-3, the J gene TRBJ1-2, with 12 bases identical to TRBD1. With 1 base clipped from V and 7 bases from J, the junction kept 4 bases outside the gene matches. From germline, CDR1 is MNHEY and CDR2 SVGEGT. The CDR3 is 15 amino acids. The CDR3 loop is CASSYLGQGAGGYTF. The CDR3 coding sequence is TGTGCCAGCAGTTACTTGGGACAGGGGGCTGGTGGCTACACCTTC.

J is TRBJ2-3 and V is TRBV18, with TRBD1 matching over 7 bases. The CDR3 runs to 14 residues. Germline CDR1 and CDR2: KGHSH and LQKENI. The J segment lost 2 bases and the V segment lost 5 bases, leaving 4 bases of the junction unmatched. The CDR3 loop reads CASSKGQYTDTQYF. The CDR3 coding sequence is TGTGCCAGCTCAAAGGGACAGTACACAGATACGCAGTATTTT.

The chain has TRBV21-1 and TRBJ2-7; no check of the table's D call, TRBD1, against the DNA was made. TRBV21-1 is given as a pseudogene. CDR3 length: 17 amino acids. The CDR3: CTSSKITPHRRSYEQYF. CDR3 bases: TGTACCAGCAGCAAAATTACTCCCCACAGACGGTCCTACGAGCAGTACTTC.

The chain uses TRBV15 and TRBJ1-1; 7 positions agree with TRBD1. Germline V gives CDR1 LNHNV, CDR2 YYDKDF (reference sequence). With 2 bases clipped from V and 0 bases from J, the junction kept 3 bases outside the gene matches. This CDR3 comprises 15 residues. Here the CDR3 DNA reads TGTGCCACCAGCAGACCGGGACAGTTGAACACTGAAGCTTTCTTT. Translated: CATSRPGQLNTEAFF.

V is TRBV27 and J is TRBJ2-7; 9 bases line up with TRBD1. In germline, CDR1 is MNHEY, CDR2 SMNVEV (reference sequence). With 1 base clipped from V and 6 bases from J, the junction kept 4 bases outside the gene matches. CDR3 length: 14 residues. CDR3 protein: CASSLWNRGREQYF. CDR3 sequence (DNA): TGTGCCAGCAGTTTATGGAACAGGGGGCGCGAGCAGTACTTC.

V and J are TRBV14 and TRBJ1-1; perhaps TRBD1 as D (5 bases). Germline values: CDR1 SGHDN, CDR2 FVKESK. This CDR3 comprises 13 residues. V shed 5 bases and J shed 4 bases, with 11 bases lying between them. The DNA of the CDR3 is TGTGCCAGCAGCTCAGGGTTTCCCACTGAAGCTTTCTTT. This encodes CASSSGFPTEAFF.